This record concerns one T cell receptor (beta chain) sequence. Its specific antigen is unknown. A read error may produce the germline difference seen at one junction end. Stable Graves' hyperthyroidism was defined as the absence of progression to ophthalmopathy over 18 months of follow-up. Hyperthyroidism patients were aged 18 to 65 years and newly diagnosed, with disease duration of less than 2 months. Any patient with an uncontrolled infection, another autoimmune disease, pregnancy or lactation was excluded. Diagnoses were based on clinical symptoms, serum thyroxine and TRAb, thyroid ultrasound and orbital computed tomography. Ficoll-Paque density gradient centrifugation was used to isolate PBMCs from 10 ml of fresh peripheral blood. Total RNA was extracted with Trizol reagent, and quality was checked on an Agilent 2100 Bioanalyzer. This entry is derived from a study of T cells in Graves' hyperthyroidism and ophthalmopathy (dated by TCRdb to the late 2010s). About the investigation overall: Peripheral blood samples were taken at initial diagnosis, before any treatment was given. A discovery cohort of around 100 patients, approximately 44 with Graves' ophthalmopathy and 55 to 60 with stable Graves' hyperthyroidism, was used to find distinguishing TCR V-J signatures. The paper describes TCR Vbeta CDR3 sequencing of 135 peripheral blood samples, made up of approximately 40 ophthalmopathy patients, approximately 73 hyperthyroidism patients and approximately 17 progressor patients. The 95 to 100 discovery patients were divided at random into training and test sets in a 7:3 ratio. Prospective prediction of ophthalmopathy was tested in an independent validation cohort of 18 to 20 hyperthyroidism patients and 15 to 17 patients who later progressed to ophthalmopathy. After blood sampling, hyperthyroidism patients were treated with methimazole at a starting dose of 30 mg daily, and ophthalmopathy patients were treated with high-dose intravenous methylprednisolone. In addition, the study compared T-cell repertoires in thyroid tissue and in blood from roughly six Graves' hyperthyroidism patients. Points the paper makes about the study in general: Most expanded thyroid clonotypes (frequency above 0.001) were also detected in blood, suggesting blood repertoires may reflect thyroid immune responses. In validation, the model predicted progression to ophthalmopathy a median of about 6.5 months before onset, with approximately 70% sensitivity and 72.22% specificity. Ophthalmopathy was separated from stable hyperthyroidism by a 13 V-J signature model, with 85% to 90% sensitivity and roughly 81% specificity obtained in cross-validation and 80%/75% obtained in testing. No statistical method was used to fix the sample size in advance, and group allocation was not hidden from the investigators.

The CDR3, cysteine through phenylalanine, is 12 amino acids long. Of all the DNA, just the CDR3 is kept, 36 bases in frame from base 1. In the germline V gene, CDR1 corresponds to KGHSH and CDR2 to LQKENI. The TCR beta CDR3 regions were amplified from the RNA transcripts. A first-round RT-PCR of the TCR CDR3 used the HTBI primer set with the Qiagen OneStep RT-PCR kit. The libraries were constructed in a second round of multiplex PCR and then size-selected and purified. Sequencing of the libraries was done on an Illumina HiSeq2000 using paired-end 100 bp reads. The authors' analysis ran thus. SOAPnuke was used to process the raw data, removing reads that contained adapters or uncalled bases, had a mean Phred below 15, or lacked an exact match to the constant primer or identifier. COPE v1.2.5 was used to merge high-quality paired reads, and clonotypes were defined as unique nucleotide sequences. MiTCR v1.1 was used to align the clonotypes against IMGT TRBV, TRBD and TRBJ reference segments. Analysis was restricted to V-J combinations with a frequency above 0.0001, which covered about 99% of repertoires. A TCS score was defined as the ratio of F50 (clonal expansion) to E x V (chaos), with BLOSUM62-based TCRdist applied between CDR3 peptides within each V-J. Welch's t-statistics and random forest reduced 500 to 650 V-J features to 10 to 15, which were used in a naive Bayes classifier (R e1071). In-frame beta chains were kept once TCRdb had trimmed the public reads at Q25 with fastp and called clones with MiXCR. Every distinct CDR3 protein forms one entry, paired with its most common genes and DNA. The authors' filters were not applied to this entry. The table for this sample lists around 420,000 distinct CDR3 sequences; roughly 15% of them were counted only once. Clones ranked in the top ten supply about 5% of the sample.

This chain joins TRBV18 to TRBJ2-2, with the D gene too uncertain to name. The sequence was obtained from a young woman with Graves' hyperthyroidism. Source material: blood. The sequenced DNA is TGTGCCGGCTCACCGGAGACCGGGGAGCTGTTTTTT. It is translated as CAGSPETGELFF.